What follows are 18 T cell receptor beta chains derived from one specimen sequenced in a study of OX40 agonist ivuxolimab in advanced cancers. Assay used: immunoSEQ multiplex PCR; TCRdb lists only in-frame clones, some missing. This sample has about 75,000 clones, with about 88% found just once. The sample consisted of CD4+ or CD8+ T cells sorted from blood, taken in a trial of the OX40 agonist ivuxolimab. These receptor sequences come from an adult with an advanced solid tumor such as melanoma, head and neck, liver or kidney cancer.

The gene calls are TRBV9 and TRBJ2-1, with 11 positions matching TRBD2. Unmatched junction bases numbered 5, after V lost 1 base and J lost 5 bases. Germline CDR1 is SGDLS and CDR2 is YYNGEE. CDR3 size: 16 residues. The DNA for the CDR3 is TGTGCCAGCAGCGTACCGGGACTAGCGGTAAACAATGAGCAGTTCTTC. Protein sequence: CASSVPGLAVNNEQFF.

DNA of the CDR3: TGTGCCAGCAGTCCAATACAGGGACGGGGTGAAGCTTTCTTT. This translates into CASSPIQGRGEAFF. The chain couples TRBV6-1 to TRBJ1-1; maybe TRBD1 (6 bases). The CDR3 is 14 amino acids. Germline V CDR1 and CDR2: MNHNS, SASEGT. V lost 5 bases and J 7 bases, leaving 17 bases between the germline ends.

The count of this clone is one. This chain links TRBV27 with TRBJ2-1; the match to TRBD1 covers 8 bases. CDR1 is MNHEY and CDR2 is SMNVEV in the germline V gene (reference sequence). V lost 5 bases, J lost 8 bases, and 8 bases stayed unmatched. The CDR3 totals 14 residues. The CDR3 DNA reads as TGTGCCAGCAGTAGGACAGGGTCTGTAGATGAGCAGTTCTTC. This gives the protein CASSRTGSVDEQFF.

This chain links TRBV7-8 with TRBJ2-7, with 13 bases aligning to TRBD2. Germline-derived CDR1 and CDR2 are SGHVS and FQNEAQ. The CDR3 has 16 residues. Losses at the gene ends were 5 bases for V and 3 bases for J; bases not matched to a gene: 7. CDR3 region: CASSPLTSGGFYEQYF. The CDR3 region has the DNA TGTGCCAGCAGCCCACTGACTAGCGGGGGGTTCTACGAGCAGTACTTC. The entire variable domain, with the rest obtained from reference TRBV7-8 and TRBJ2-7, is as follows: GAGVSQSPRYKVAKRGQDVALRCDPISGHVSLFWYQQALGQGPEFLTYFQNEAQLDKSGLPSDRFFAERPEGSVSTLKIQRTQQEDSAVYLCASSPLTSGGFYEQYFGPGTRLTVT.

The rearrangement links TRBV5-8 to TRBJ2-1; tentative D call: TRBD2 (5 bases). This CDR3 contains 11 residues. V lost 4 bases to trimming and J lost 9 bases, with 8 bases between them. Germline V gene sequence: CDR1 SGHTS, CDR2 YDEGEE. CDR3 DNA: TGTGCCAGCAGCCTGGCGGGTGAGCAGTTCTTC. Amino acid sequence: CASSLAGEQFF.

The CDR3 DNA is TGCGCCAGCAGCCAGGCCGACACCTCCCCGCGAGAAGCTTTCTTT. Translating gives CASSQADTSPREAFF. V usage is TRBV4-1 and J usage is TRBJ1-1; no firm D call. The germline V gene has CDR1 MGHRA and CDR2 YSYEKL. Trimming took off 3 bases at V and 8 bases at J, with 19 bases between the two ends. This CDR3 region has 15 residues.

The CDR3 DNA is TGTGCCAGCAGCCCAAGGACTAGCGGGCTGGCGCGCGAGCAGTACTTC. Amino acids: CASSPRTSGLAREQYF. The chain couples TRBV7-3 to TRBJ2-7, with TRBD2 identical over 11 bases. V lost 5 bases and J lost 6; bases outside the gene matches: 12. Germline-derived CDR1 and CDR2 are SGHTA and FQGTGA. The CDR3 sequence is 16 residues long.

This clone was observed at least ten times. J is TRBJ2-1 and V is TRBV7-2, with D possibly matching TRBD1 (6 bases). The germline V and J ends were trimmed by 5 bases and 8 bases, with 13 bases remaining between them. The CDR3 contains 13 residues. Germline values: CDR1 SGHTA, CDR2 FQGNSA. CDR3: CASSPPAGDEQFF. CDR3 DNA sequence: TGTGCCAGCAGCCCGCCTGCAGGGGATGAGCAGTTCTTC.

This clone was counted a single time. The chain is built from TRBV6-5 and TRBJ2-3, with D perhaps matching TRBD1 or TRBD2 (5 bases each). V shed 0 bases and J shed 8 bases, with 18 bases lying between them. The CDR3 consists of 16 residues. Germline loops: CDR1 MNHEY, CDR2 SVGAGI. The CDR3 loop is CASSYSIQGPPATQYF. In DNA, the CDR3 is TGTGCCAGCAGTTACTCGATTCAGGGACCCCCGGCTACGCAGTATTTT.

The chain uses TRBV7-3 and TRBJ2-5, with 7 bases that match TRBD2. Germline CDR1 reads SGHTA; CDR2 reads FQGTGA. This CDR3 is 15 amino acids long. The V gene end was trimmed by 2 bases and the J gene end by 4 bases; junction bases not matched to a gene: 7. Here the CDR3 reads CASSLVAGVRETQYF. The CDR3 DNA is TGTGCCAGCAGCTTAGTGGCGGGAGTTCGAGAGACCCAGTACTTC. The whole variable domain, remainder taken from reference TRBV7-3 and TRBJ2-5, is GAGVSQTPSNKVTEKGKYVELRCDPISGHTALYWYRQSLGQGPEFLIYFQGTGAADDSGLPNDRFFAVRPEGSVSTLKIQRTERGDSAVYLCASSLVAGVRETQYFGPGTRLLVL.

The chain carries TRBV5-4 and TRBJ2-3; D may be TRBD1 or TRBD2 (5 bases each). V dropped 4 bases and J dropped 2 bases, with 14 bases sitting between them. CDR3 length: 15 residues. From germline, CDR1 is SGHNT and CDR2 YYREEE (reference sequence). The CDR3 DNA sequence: TGTGCCAGCAGCGCCGGGACCCATTCCACAGATACGCAGTATTTT. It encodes CASSAGTHSTDTQYF.

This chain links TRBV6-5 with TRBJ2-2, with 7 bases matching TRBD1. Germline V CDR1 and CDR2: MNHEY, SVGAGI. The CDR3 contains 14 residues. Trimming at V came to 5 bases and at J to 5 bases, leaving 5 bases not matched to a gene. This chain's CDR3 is CASSDRVLTGELFF. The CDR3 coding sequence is TGTGCCAGCAGTGACAGGGTACTTACCGGGGAGCTGTTTTTT.

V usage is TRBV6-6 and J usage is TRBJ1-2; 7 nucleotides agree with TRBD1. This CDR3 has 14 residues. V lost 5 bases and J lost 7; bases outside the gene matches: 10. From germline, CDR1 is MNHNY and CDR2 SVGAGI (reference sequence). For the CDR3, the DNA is TGTGCCAGCAGTGCCCGACAGGGTTCTTTTGGCTACACCTTC. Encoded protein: CASSARQGSFGYTF.

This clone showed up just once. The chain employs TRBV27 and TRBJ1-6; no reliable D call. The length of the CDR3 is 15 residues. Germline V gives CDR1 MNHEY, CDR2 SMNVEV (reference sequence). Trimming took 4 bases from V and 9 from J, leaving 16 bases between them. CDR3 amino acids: CASSSFGVDGSPLHF. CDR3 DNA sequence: TGTGCCAGCAGTTCTTTCGGTGTTGACGGTTCACCCCTCCACTTT.

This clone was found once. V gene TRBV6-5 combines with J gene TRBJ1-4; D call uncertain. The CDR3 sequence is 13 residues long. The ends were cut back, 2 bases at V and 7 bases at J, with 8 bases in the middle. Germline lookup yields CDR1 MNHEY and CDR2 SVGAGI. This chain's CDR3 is CASSYPVGEKLFF. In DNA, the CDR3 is TGTGCCAGCAGTTACCCAGTTGGTGAAAAACTGTTTTTT.

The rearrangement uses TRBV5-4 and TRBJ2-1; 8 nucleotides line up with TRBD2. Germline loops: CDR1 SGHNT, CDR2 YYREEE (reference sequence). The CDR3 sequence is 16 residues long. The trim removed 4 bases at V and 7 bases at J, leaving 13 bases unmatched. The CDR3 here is CASSGPYGTRVNEQFF. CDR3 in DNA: TGTGCCAGCAGCGGACCCTACGGGACTAGGGTAAATGAGCAGTTCTTC.

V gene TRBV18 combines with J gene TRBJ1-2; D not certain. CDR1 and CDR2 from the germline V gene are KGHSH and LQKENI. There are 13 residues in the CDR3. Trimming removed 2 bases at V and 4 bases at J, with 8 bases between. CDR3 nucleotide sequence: TGTGCCAGCTCACCAGGGTTATTCTATGGCTACACCTTC. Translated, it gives CASSPGLFYGYTF.

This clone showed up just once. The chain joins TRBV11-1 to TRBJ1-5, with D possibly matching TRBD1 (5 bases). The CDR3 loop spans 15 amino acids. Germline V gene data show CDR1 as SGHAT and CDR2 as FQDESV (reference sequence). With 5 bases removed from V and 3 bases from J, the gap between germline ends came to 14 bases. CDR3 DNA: TGTGCCAGCAGCCCGTTTGGGACGATCAATCAGCCCCAGCATTTT. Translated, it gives CASSPFGTINQPQHF. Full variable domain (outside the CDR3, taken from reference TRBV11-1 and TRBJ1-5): EAEVAQSPRYKITEKSQAVAFWCDPISGHATLYWYRQILGQGPELLVQFQDESVVDDSQLPKDRFSAERLKGVDSTLKIQPAELGDSAMYLCASSPFGTINQPQHFGDGTRLSIL.